These 15 T cell receptor beta chains share one sample of origin, sequenced in a study of spatial heterogeneity in lung cancer. TCRdb recomputed calls from the 5' RACE reads with MiXCR, one row per CDR3 protein. Found here are approximately 7,000 distinct CDR3 sequences, approximately 17% of them singletons; the top ten hold approximately 12%. The study's findings and limits: Intratumoral expanded alpha and beta TCR counts were found to track tumor mutation counts.

Time point denoted: sample taken at primary tumor resection. These receptors lack a known antigen. Source: lung tumor tissue, taken at surgery. Receptors were obtained from a female donor with early-stage non-small cell lung cancer.

The rearrangement links TRBV28 to TRBJ1-6, with 10 bases matching TRBD1. The trim removed 4 bases at V and 8 bases at J, leaving 8 bases unmatched. Germline CDR1 and CDR2: MDHEN and SYDVKM. This CDR3 comprises 16 residues. Here the CDR3 DNA reads TGTGCCAGCAGTTCCTGGGGGACAGGGGTTGATTCACCCCTCCACTTT. This codes for CASSSWGTGVDSPLHF.

This clonotype has a handful of counts. The gene calls are TRBV6-5 and TRBJ2-6, with D unclear. From germline, CDR1 is MNHEY and CDR2 SVGAGI. This CDR3 region has 15 residues. V was shortened by 2 bases and J by 3 bases, with 8 bases between the two germline ends. The CDR3 nucleotides are TGTGCCAGCAGTTACGAGACATTTGGGGCCAACGTCCTGACTTTC. This gives the protein CASSYETFGANVLTF.

This clonotype was seen a few times. DNA for the CDR3: TGCGCCAGCAGTGGAACCACCTTAGGGGCCCAGTACTTC. Translation gives CASSGTTLGAQYF. This chain connects TRBV10-2 to TRBJ2-5; perhaps TRBD1 as D (5 bases). The CDR3 is 13 residues long. Per germline, CDR1 WSHSY and CDR2 SAAADI. Between the trimmed V and J ends, which lost 4 bases and 9 bases, there was a span of 15 bases.

This sequence joins TRBV29-1 and TRBJ2-3, with 8 positions matching TRBD1. The germline gives CDR1 SQVTM, CDR2 ANQGSEA. After removal of 4 bases from V and 1 base from J, the junction contained 4 bases not matched to a gene. CDR3 size: 14 residues. Here the CDR3 reads CSVARGQGTDTQYF. CDR3 sequence (DNA): TGCAGCGTTGCCCGGGGACAGGGCACAGATACGCAGTATTTT.

The chain links TRBV6-2 or TRBV6-3 to TRBJ2-7; D tentatively fits TRBD1 or TRBD2 (5 bases each). Looked up from germline, CDR1 is MNHEY and CDR2 is SVGEGT. Trimming stripped 2 bases from V and 6 bases from J, with 14 bases between. The CDR3 loop spans 14 amino acids. The CDR3 bases are TGTGCCAGCAGTTACGGTGGGGGATTGATCGAGCAGTACTTC. This translates into CASSYGGGLIEQYF.

Within the sample, this clonotype is medium-sized. The J gene is TRBJ2-3, the V gene TRBV9, with a possible D match to TRBD2 (6 bases). The CDR3 has 15 amino acids. With 0 bases removed from V and 5 bases from J, the gap between germline ends came to 13 bases. Germline-derived CDR1 and CDR2 are SGDLS and YYNGEE. CDR3 loop: CASSVGGLGGDTQYF. The CDR3 DNA is TGTGCCAGCAGCGTAGGGGGACTCGGTGGAGATACGCAGTATTTT.

This clonotype was counted only a few times. The chain joins TRBV11-2 to TRBJ2-1; D might be TRBD2 (6 bases). CDR3 length: 19 residues. Trimming stripped 3 bases from V and 3 bases from J, with 24 bases between. Germline V CDR1 and CDR2: SGHAT, FQNNGV. CDR3 sequence: CASSFSGRAGWTYYNEQFF. The DNA for the CDR3 is TGTGCCAGCAGCTTTAGTGGCCGCGCGGGGTGGACCTACTACAATGAGCAGTTCTTC.

The chain joins TRBV7-2 to TRBJ1-6; no reliable D call. The V gene lost 8 bases and the J gene lost 0 bases, with 5 bases spanning the gap. Germline-derived CDR1 and CDR2 are SGHTA and FQGNSA. This CDR3 has 13 residues. The CDR3 spells CASSSSYNSPLHF. The CDR3 region has the DNA TGTGCCAGCTCGAGCTCCTATAATTCACCCCTCCACTTT.

This clonotype was picked up a small number of times. The chain joins TRBV6-6 to TRBJ2-1, with TRBD1 matching 10 bases. V lost 2 bases and J lost 4; bases outside the gene matches: 2. CDR1 is MNHNY, CDR2 SVGAGI, per germline (reference sequence). CDR3 length: 15 amino acids. CDR3 bases: TGTGCCAGCAGTTACCGGACAGGGGGTTACAATGAGCAGTTCTTC. This codes for CASSYRTGGYNEQFF.

V is TRBV7-2 and J is TRBJ2-5; 10 bases map to TRBD2. The CDR3 has 16 residues. The germline CDR1 and CDR2 sequences are SGHTA and FQGNSA. Trimming cost V 1 base and J 5 bases; bases outside gene matches: 7. Here the CDR3 reads CASSLVGSGGRETQYF. CDR3 coding DNA: TGTGCCAGCAGCTTAGTCGGTAGCGGGGGGAGGGAGACCCAGTACTTC.

The table lists this clonotype with a few counts. The V and J genes are TRBV20-1 and TRBJ2-7, with a tentative D call TRBD1 (5 bases). The CDR3 is 14 amino acids. V was cut by 0 bases and J by 1 base, with 10 bases left in between. CDR1 and CDR2 from the germline V gene are DFQATT and SNEGSKA (reference sequence). CDR3 in DNA: TGCAGTGCTAGAGATTCGGCAGGGTCCTACGAGCAGTACTTC. Translating gives CSARDSAGSYEQYF.

This clonotype was found a few times. The V and J genes are TRBV5-1 and TRBJ2-1, with 12 positions matching TRBD2. CDR1 is SGHRS, CDR2 YFSETQ, per germline. V dropped 3 bases and J dropped 8; count of bases not matched to a gene: 6. The length of the CDR3 is 15 residues. Written as DNA, the CDR3 is TGCGCCAGCAGCTCCCTAGCGGGGGGGCCCTATGAGCAGTTCTTC. This codes for CASSSLAGGPYEQFF.

This clonotype showed up just a few times. The genes are TRBV7-2 and TRBJ2-7, with 9 positions matching TRBD2. The CDR3 spans 16 residues. Trimming cost V 3 bases and J 0 bases; bases outside gene matches: 6. The germline CDR1 and CDR2 sequences are SGHTA and FQGNSA. This CDR3 is CASSLLAGSFSYEQYF. In DNA, the CDR3 is TGTGCCAGCAGCTTGCTAGCGGGGTCCTTCTCCTACGAGCAGTACTTC. The variable domain in full, completed from reference TRBV7-2 and TRBJ2-7, reads GAGVSQSPSNKVTEKGKDVELRCDPISGHTALYWYRQSLGQGLEFLIYFQGNSAPDKSGLPSDRFSAERTGGSVSTLTIQRTQQEDSAVYLCASSLLAGSFSYEQYFGPGTRLTVT.

The V gene is TRBV3-1, the J gene TRBJ1-5; D gene ambiguous. This CDR3 contains 13 residues. The V end was cut by 0 bases, the J end by 3 bases, with 3 bases between. Germline values: CDR1 LGHDT, CDR2 YNNKEL (reference sequence). The CDR3 nucleotides read TGTGCCAGCAGCCAAGATCTCAATCAGCCCCAGCATTTT. It is translated as CASSQDLNQPQHF.

This chain connects TRBV12-3 or TRBV12-4 to TRBJ1-1; D unresolved. The CDR3 spans 13 residues. Trimming took off 3 bases at V and 4 bases at J, with 9 bases between the two ends. The CDR3 protein is CASSLEESTEAFF. The CDR3 bases are TGTGCCAGCAGTTTGGAGGAATCCACTGAAGCTTTCTTT.